This T cell receptor (beta chain) appears in the sequencing data of a study of neurological immune-mediated disorders (dated by TCRdb to the late 2010s). Looking at the study overall: Using UMI-based sequencing, the study compared peripheral blood TCR-beta repertoires from patients with HTLV-I-associated myelopathy (HAM/TSP), patients with multiple sclerosis, and healthy controls. Alongside PBMC samples, the set of about 97 TCR-beta libraries contained longitudinal samples, technical triplicates, and paired CD4+ and CD8+ T-cell subsets that had been sorted. Of the 65 to 70 subjects in the cohort, about 14 were HAM/TSP patients, some 35 were multiple sclerosis patients, and 20 were healthy controls. Paper-wide results and their limitations: TCR clonal expansion was highest in HAM/TSP patients and lowest in MS patients, with MS patients falling below even healthy controls. Expanded clones from different subjects shared no identical CDR3 amino acid sequences, which suggests that TCR-beta repertoires were private in all groups.

cDNA was synthesized by template-switch 5'RACE using a primer carrying a 10-nucleotide random unique molecular identifier by which each TCR transcript was tagged. Every sequencing run covered 15-18 subjects and yielded more than 160 million TCR-beta sequences. Total RNA was extracted with the RNeasy kit. Using the KAPA Real-time Library Amplification kit, TCR-beta VDJ regions were amplified with primers for the TCR constant region and the 5'RACE anchor. A first PCR added sample indexes and Illumina adaptors, and a second PCR then raised library yield. After Ampure bead purification, the roughly 650 bp TCR product was size-selected on a 2% E-gel SizeSelection system. Before pooling, library quality was checked on a Bioanalyzer, concentration was measured with Qubit, and libraries were quantified with the Kapa Library Quantification kit. An Illumina HiSeq 2500 sequenced the libraries paired-end 2 x 150 bp. To increase sequence diversity, roughly 24-31% phiX was spiked into each library pool. The source study handled its data this way. The quality-filtered reads were processed with the UMI-based MiGEC pipeline, whose error correction step removed more than 75% of the raw TCR sequences. VDJ genes were aligned to IMGT germline references, and clonotypes were defined by unique CDR3 amino acid sequence plus V-J genes. Clonal expansion, Shannon diversity, and CDR3 relatedness (CalcPairwiseDistances, ClusterSamples) were evaluated with VDJtools, and phylogenetic trees were built with CLCbio workbench. Expanded clones were defined as having at least 8 unique UMIs, based on coefficient-of-variation modelling across technical triplicates. TCRdb trimmed public reads at Q25 via fastp, called clones via MiXCR and kept in-frame beta chains. Entries are consolidated by CDR3 protein sequence, retaining the most common genes and DNA. TCRdb's processing, not the authors' own work, is the source of the V and J calls. This sample holds some 25,000 distinct CDR3 sequences; 6.7% were observed only once. Approximately 4.3% of the sample rests with the top ten.

Healthy controls were blood bank volunteers in Maryland, USA. Libraries from unsorted PBMCs were made from 2 million PBMCs kept in RNAlater at -80 degrees C until RNA extraction. Peripheral blood was subjected to Ficoll-Hypaque density gradient centrifugation to isolate PBMCs, which were then cryopreserved in liquid nitrogen. The table lists this clonotype with many counts. Its specific antigen is unknown. No base quality information exists; no much larger clone differs at one position. The TCR originated in a woman aged 40 to 55 in good health. The sample consisted of PBMCs.

CDR3 region: CASSKVVGEPDYGYTF. The bases read TGTGCCAGCAGCAAAGTAGTCGGCGAGCCCGACTATGGCTACACCTTC. The chain employs TRBV21-1 and TRBJ1-2. TRBV21-1 is flagged as a pseudogene. The CDR3 covers 16 residues, taking in both the cysteine and the phenylalanine. The read is trimmed to its CDR3 DNA, 48 bases read in frame from base 1.